The 19 T cell receptor beta chains given below trace back to one sample, sequenced in a study of tumor-infiltrating lymphocytes in primary liver carcinoma. Co-extraction yielded RNA and DNA from around 20-30 mg of unsorted bulk tissue. A constant-region primer served to make TCR beta cDNA from roughly 460 ng total RNA. ARM-PCR, slightly modified, supplied the TCR beta libraries through three nested multiplex PCR rounds. PCR rounds one and two used TRBV1-TRBV30 forward primers with a C-beta reverse primer for 10 cycles each. One entry per CDR3 protein, called by TCRdb with MiXCR from the multiplex PCR reads. The data show more than 70,000 distinct CDR3 sequences, approximately 62% seen once. The sequenced material came from tumor-adjacent normal liver tissue. The receptors derive from a man between 40 and 49 years old with primary liver carcinoma and hepatitis B virus infection.

As regards this clonotype: The conserved phenylalanine or tryptophan normally closing the CDR3 is absent here, so this likely arose from a read error. The gene calls are TRBV4-3 and TRBJ2-2; 10 positions match TRBD2. Germline loops: CDR1 LGHNA, CDR2 YSLEER. The CDR3 is made up of 20 amino acids. CDR3 DNA sequence: TGCGCCAGCGGCCAATATCTATTCGTCGGTCTAGCGGGAGACACCGGGGAGCTGTTTTAT. Its translation: CASGQYLFVGLAGDTGELFY.

V usage is TRBV10-1 and J usage is TRBJ2-1; D gene unclear. The CDR3 consists of 15 residues. Germline V gene data show CDR1 as WNHNN and CDR2 as SYGVQD (reference sequence). Trimming pared 7 bases from V and 0 bases from J, leaving 13 bases between. Written as DNA, the CDR3 is TGCGCCAGCAATGATTTCGTGAACTCCTACAATGAGCAGTTCTTC. This codes for CASNDFVNSYNEQFF.

With regard to this clonotype: A read error may explain this, as a much larger clone is one base away. The chain employs TRBV11-2 and TRBJ2-3; possible D gene TRBD2, 5 bases. Per the germline V gene, CDR1 is SGHAT and CDR2 is FQNNGV. The CDR3 has 15 amino acids. DNA for the CDR3: TGTGCCAGCAGCTTAGATCTGGCTAGCACAGATACGGAGCATTTT. Its translation is CASSLDLASTDTEHF.

This chain joins TRBV4-1 and TRBJ2-1; D is ambiguous. CDR3 length equals 12 residues. Germline-derived CDR1 and CDR2 are MGHRA and YSYEKL. V was shortened by 11 bases and J by 7 bases, with 15 bases between the two germline ends. The CDR3 spells CAASQERNEQFF. The CDR3 bases are TGCGCCGCCAGCCAAGAAAGAAATGAGCAGTTCTTC.

Concerning this clonotype: One end of the junction is discordant with germline, which a read error may explain. This chain uses TRBV11-2 with TRBJ2-7; D may be TRBD2 (6 bases). Germline CDR1 SGHAT, CDR2 FQNNGV. The CDR3 runs 14 residues. CDR3 in DNA: TGTGCCAGCAGCCTCGGGACTGTATCCTACGAGCGGTACTTC. It is translated as CASSLGTVSYERYF.

A remark on this clonotype: This may come from a read error, since a much larger clone is one base off. V gene TRBV28 combines with J gene TRBJ1-1, with TRBD1 identical over 7 bases. CDR1 MDHEN and CDR2 SYDVKM come from the germline V gene. There are 15 residues in the CDR3. CDR3 residues: CDSSLSSPGGRKAFF. The CDR3 DNA follows: TGTGACAGCAGTTTATCCTCCCCAGGGGGGCGCAAAGCTTTCTTT.

With regard to this clonotype: At one of its ends the junction is not consistent with the germline gene, which may arise from a read error. V usage is TRBV6-5 and J usage is TRBJ1-1; D is undetermined. Germline assignment: CDR1 MNHEY and CDR2 SVGAGI. The CDR3 loop spans 14 amino acids. DNA for the CDR3: TGTGCCAGCAGTACTCAAAGGTTTAACACCGAAGCTTTCTTT. This gives the protein CASSTQRFNTEAFF.

This clonotype was counted ten times or more. The chain recombines TRBV6-2 or TRBV6-3 with TRBJ2-7, with a weak D call TRBD2 (5 bases). Trimming pared 2 bases from V and 6 bases from J, leaving 8 bases between. This CDR3 is built from 12 residues. In germline, CDR1 is MNHEY, CDR2 SVGEGT. The CDR3 sequence is CASSYVGGEQYF. CDR3 DNA: TGTGCCAGCAGTTACGTCGGAGGCGAGCAGTACTTC.

The rearrangement links TRBV29-1 to TRBJ2-7, with no clear D. The CDR3 has 11 residues. Per the germline V gene, CDR1 is SQVTM and CDR2 is ANQGSEA. The V end was cut by 4 bases, the J end by 5 bases, with 9 bases between. This CDR3 is CSVGRSDEQYF. The CDR3 region has the DNA TGCAGCGTTGGCAGATCCGACGAGCAGTACTTC.

A remark on this clonotype: This may be a read error, as it is one base from a much larger clone. This rearrangement joins TRBV6-1 to TRBJ2-7, with 8 bases identical to TRBD1. V lost 6 bases and J lost 0; bases outside the gene matches: 7. CDR3 size: 15 residues. Germline CDR1 reads MNHNS; CDR2 reads SASEGT. CDR3 residues: CASRGRQGSSYEQYF. In DNA form, the CDR3 reads TGTGCCAGCAGAGGGAGACAGGGGAGCTCCTACGAGCAGTACTTC.

V gene TRBV6-2 or TRBV6-3 combines with J gene TRBJ2-7, with D tentatively TRBD2 (5 bases). V gave up 7 bases and J gave up 2 bases, with 18 bases separating them. This CDR3 is built from 15 residues. Germline V lookup: CDR1 MNHEY, CDR2 SVGEGT. CDR3 DNA: TGTGCCAGCAAAGGGTTGCCTAACGGGACCTACGAGCAGTACTTC. Protein sequence: CASKGLPNGTYEQYF.

This clonotype was counted ten times or more. V gene TRBV4-2 combines with J gene TRBJ2-5; 14 nucleotides align to TRBD2. CDR1 LGHNA and CDR2 YNFKEQ come from the germline V gene. V lost 4 bases and J lost 5; bases outside the gene matches: 12. There are 18 residues in the CDR3. In DNA form, the CDR3 reads TGTGCCAGCAGCCTAACGACTAGCGGGAGGGCCGGCTCGGAGACCCAGTACTTC. Its translation: CASSLTTSGRAGSETQYF.

This clonotype is medium-sized in the sample. In nucleotides, the CDR3 is TGTGCCAGCAGGGATCGGACCCACGGCATTCAGTACTTC. Protein sequence: CASRDRTHGIQYF. This chain connects TRBV11-2 to TRBJ2-4, with D uncertain. Germline CDR1 SGHAT, CDR2 FQNNGV. Trimming took off 6 bases at V and 9 bases at J, with 15 bases between the two ends. The CDR3 has 13 amino acids.

Comment on this clonotype: The junction differs from germline at one of its ends, possibly a read error. The chain employs TRBV29-1 and TRBJ2-1; TRBD2 aligns across 11 bases. There are 14 residues in the CDR3. Germline CDR1 is SQVTM and CDR2 is ANQGSEA. The CDR3: CSVQGLAVYNGQFF. The CDR3, as DNA: TGCAGCGTCCAGGGACTAGCGGTCTACAATGGGCAGTTCTTC.

For this clonotype: A single base separates this from a much larger clone, so it may be a read error. The gene calls are TRBV13 and TRBJ2-3, with 10 positions matching TRBD1. Per germline, CDR1 PRHDT and CDR2 FYEKMQ (reference sequence). The V segment lost 5 bases and the J segment 1 base; nucleotides outside the gene matches: 3. The CDR3 runs 15 residues. The CDR3 spells CASSPGTGGTDTQYF. The CDR3 DNA follows: TGTGCCAGCAGCCCTGGGACAGGGGGCACAGATACGCAGTATTTT.

In its sample, this clonotype was seen many times. The rearrangement links TRBV28 to TRBJ1-1, with a weak D call TRBD1 (6 bases). CDR1 and CDR2 (germline): MDHEN, SYDVKM. The CDR3 loop spans 14 amino acids. V was clipped by 3 bases and J by 5 bases, with 13 bases between them. The DNA of the CDR3 is TGTGCCAGCAGTTTTGGGGGGCGAGGAACTGAAGCTTTCTTT. This sequence encodes CASSFGGRGTEAFF.

As concerns this clonotype: Germline and junction disagree at one end, which may indicate a read error. The V call is TRBV29-1, the J call TRBJ2-6, with 10 bases aligning to TRBD1. Per the germline V gene, CDR1 is SQVTM and CDR2 is ANQGSEA. The CDR3 totals 18 residues. For the CDR3, the DNA is TGCAACGTTGATAAAACCGGGACAGGGGCAGCTGGGGCCAACGTCCTGACTTTC. Its translation: CNVDKTGTGAAGANVLTF.

This clonotype showed up many times. The J gene is TRBJ2-7, the V gene TRBV29-1; D is undetermined. The germline CDR1 and CDR2 sequences are SQVTM and ANQGSEA. The CDR3 totals 12 residues. Trimming left V 4 bases short and J 1 base short, with 8 bases between. CDR3 nucleotides: TGCAGCGTTGTATCACAGTCCTACGAGCAGTACTTC. Its translation is CSVVSQSYEQYF.

Remarks on this clonotype: Here the CDR3 omits its conserved ending phenylalanine or tryptophan, so a read error is the likely source. V usage is TRBV7-8 and J usage is TRBJ2-7; D is perhaps TRBD2 (6 bases). The CDR3 has 15 residues. Germline loops: CDR1 SGHVS, CDR2 FQNEAQ. Trimming took 5 bases from V and 7 from J, leaving 21 bases between them. CDR3 region: CASSVIAGSPWEQYI. CDR3 bases: TGTGCCAGCAGCGTAATCGCGGGGAGCCCGTGGGAGCAGTACATC.